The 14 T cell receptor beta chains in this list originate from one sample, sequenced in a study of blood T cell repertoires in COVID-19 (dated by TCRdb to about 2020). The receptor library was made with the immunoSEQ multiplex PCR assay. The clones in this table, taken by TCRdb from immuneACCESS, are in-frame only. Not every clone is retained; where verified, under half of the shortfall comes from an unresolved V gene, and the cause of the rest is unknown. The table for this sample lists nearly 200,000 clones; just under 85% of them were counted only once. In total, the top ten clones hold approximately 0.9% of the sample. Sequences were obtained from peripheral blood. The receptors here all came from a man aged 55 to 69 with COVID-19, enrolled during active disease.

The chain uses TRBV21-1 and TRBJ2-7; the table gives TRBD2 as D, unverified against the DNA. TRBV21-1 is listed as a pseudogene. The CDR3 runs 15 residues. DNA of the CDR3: TGTGCCAGCAGCACCGCGGAGGGAAGCTCCTACGAGCAGTACTTC. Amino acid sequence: CASSTAEGSSYEQYF.

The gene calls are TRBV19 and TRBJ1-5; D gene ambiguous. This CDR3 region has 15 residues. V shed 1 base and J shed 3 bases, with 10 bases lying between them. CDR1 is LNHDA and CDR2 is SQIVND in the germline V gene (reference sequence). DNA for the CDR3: TGTGCCAGTAGTATAGGCGGAATCTACAATCAGCCCCAGCATTTT. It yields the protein CASSIGGIYNQPQHF.

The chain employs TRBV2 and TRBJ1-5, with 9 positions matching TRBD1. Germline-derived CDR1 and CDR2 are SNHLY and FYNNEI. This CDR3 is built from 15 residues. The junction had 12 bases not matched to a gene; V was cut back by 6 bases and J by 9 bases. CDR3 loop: CASSLEGQGRLPQHF. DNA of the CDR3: TGTGCCAGCAGCCTGGAGGGACAGGGCCGTCTGCCCCAGCATTTT.

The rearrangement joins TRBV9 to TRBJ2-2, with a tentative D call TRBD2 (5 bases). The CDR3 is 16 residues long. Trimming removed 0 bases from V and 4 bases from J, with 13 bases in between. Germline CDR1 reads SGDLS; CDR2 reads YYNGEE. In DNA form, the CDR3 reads TGTGCCAGCAGCGTAGTTGTGTCGGCGGGCACCGGGGAGCTGTTTTTT. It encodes CASSVVVSAGTGELFF.

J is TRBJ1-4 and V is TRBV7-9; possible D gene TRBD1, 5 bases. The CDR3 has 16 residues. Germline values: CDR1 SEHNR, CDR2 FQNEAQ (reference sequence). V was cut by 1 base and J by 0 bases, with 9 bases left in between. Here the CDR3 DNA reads TGTGCCAGCAGCTTAGAGGGGCGGCCAACTAATGAAAAACTGTTTTTT. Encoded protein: CASSLEGRPTNEKLFF.

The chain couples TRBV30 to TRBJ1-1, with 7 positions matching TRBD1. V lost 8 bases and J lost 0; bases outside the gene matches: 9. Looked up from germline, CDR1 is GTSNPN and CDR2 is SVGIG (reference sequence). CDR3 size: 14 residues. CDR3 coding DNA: TGTGCCGGTCAGGGGGGAAACATGAACACTGAAGCTTTCTTT. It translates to CAGQGGNMNTEAFF.

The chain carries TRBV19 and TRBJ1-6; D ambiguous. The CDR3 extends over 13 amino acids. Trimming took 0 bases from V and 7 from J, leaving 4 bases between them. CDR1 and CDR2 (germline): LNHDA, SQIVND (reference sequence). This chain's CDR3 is CASSIERNSPLHF. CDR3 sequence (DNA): TGTGCCAGTAGTATAGAGAGAAATTCACCCCTCCACTTT.

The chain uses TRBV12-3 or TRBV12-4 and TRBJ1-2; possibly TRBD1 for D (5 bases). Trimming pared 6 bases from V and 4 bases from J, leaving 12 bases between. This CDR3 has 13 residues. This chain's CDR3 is CASSSTAIYGYTF. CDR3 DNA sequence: TGTGCCAGCAGCTCGACAGCGATCTATGGCTACACCTTC.

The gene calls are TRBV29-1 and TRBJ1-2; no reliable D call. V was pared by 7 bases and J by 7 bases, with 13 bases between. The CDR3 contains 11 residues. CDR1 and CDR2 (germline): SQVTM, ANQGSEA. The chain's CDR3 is CSAVVTGGYTF. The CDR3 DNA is TGCAGCGCGGTAGTGACGGGTGGCTACACCTTC.

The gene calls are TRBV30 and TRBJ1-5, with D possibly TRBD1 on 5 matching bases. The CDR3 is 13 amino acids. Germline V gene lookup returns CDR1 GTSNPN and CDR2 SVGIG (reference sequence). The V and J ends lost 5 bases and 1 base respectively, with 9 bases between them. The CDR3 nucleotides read TGTGCCTGGGGGGGAGGAAGCAATCAGCCCCAGCATTTT. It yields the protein CAWGGGSNQPQHF. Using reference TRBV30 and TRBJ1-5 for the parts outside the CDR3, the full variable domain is SQTIHQWPATLVQPVGSPLSLECTVEGTSNPNLYWYRQAAGRGLQLLFYSVGIGQISSEVPQNLSASRPQDRQFILSSKKLLLSDSGFYLCAWGGGSNQPQHFGDGTRLSIL.

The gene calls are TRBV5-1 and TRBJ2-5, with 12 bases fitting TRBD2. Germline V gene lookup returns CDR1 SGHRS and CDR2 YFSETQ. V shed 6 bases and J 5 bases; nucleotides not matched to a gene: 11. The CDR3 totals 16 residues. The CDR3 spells CASKQQTSGSYETQYF. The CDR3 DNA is TGCGCCAGCAAACAACAGACTAGCGGGAGTTATGAGACCCAGTACTTC.

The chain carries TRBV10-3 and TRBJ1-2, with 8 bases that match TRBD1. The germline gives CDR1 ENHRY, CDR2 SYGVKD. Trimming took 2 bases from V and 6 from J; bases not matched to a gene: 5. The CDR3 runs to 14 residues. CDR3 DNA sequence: TGTGCCATCAGTGAGACAGGGGGTGAGGATGGCTACACCTTC. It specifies CAISETGGEDGYTF.

The CDR3 protein is CASSFSGLFYEQYF. The CDR3 DNA reads as TGTGCCAGCAGCTTCTCGGGACTCTTCTACGAGCAGTACTTC. The gene calls are TRBV7-9 and TRBJ2-7; D may be TRBD2 (6 bases). V dropped 3 bases and J dropped 3 bases, with 12 bases sitting between them. Germline values: CDR1 SEHNR, CDR2 FQNEAQ (reference sequence). The CDR3 is 14 residues long. The complete variable domain, with remaining parts taken from reference TRBV7-9 and TRBJ2-7, reads DTGVSQNPRHKITKRGQNVTFRCDPISEHNRLYWYRQTLGQGPEFLTYFQNEAQLEKSRLLSDRFSAERPKGSFSTLEIQRTEQGDSAMYLCASSFSGLFYEQYFGPGTRLTVT.

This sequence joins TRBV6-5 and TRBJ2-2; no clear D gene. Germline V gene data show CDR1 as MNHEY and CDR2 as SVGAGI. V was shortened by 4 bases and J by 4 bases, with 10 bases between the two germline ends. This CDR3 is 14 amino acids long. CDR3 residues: CASSLSYLTGELFF. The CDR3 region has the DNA TGTGCCAGCAGTTTAAGCTATCTCACCGGGGAGCTGTTTTTT.